There are many counts of the clone carrying this T cell receptor beta chain. Its antigen is undetermined. This specimen belongs to a study of breast tumors, draining lymph nodes, adjacent tissues. Deletions cut 6 bases from V and 5 bases from J, with 22 bases between. Per germline, CDR1 DFQATT and CDR2 SNEGSKA (reference sequence). CDR3 size: 15 residues. General study points: Tumor and nontumor repertoires were significantly more similar in luminal-like than in basal-like breast cancer. Tumor TCR diversity was below lymph nodes but above nontumor tissue. Most tumor T cells seemingly derive from lymph node, then expand in tumor. The lymph node origin of tumor T cells was framed as consistent with a hypothesis, not demonstrated.

Samples came from axillary lymph nodes draining the breast cancer. One entry per CDR3 protein results from TCRdb running MiXCR on the multiplex PCR reads. The sample records over 200,000 distinct CDR3 sequences, approximately 30% being singletons. The sequence derives from a female donor with breast cancer. Some clones in this sample may be carry-over from other donors' samples. This chain joins TRBV20-1 and TRBJ1-1, with a possible D match to TRBD1 (5 bases). Input material: axillary lymph node tissue. The CDR3 loop reads CSAFPTAGLRTEAFF. CDR3 in DNA: TGCAGTGCCTTCCCGACGGCAGGGCTCAGAACTGAAGCTTTCTTT.